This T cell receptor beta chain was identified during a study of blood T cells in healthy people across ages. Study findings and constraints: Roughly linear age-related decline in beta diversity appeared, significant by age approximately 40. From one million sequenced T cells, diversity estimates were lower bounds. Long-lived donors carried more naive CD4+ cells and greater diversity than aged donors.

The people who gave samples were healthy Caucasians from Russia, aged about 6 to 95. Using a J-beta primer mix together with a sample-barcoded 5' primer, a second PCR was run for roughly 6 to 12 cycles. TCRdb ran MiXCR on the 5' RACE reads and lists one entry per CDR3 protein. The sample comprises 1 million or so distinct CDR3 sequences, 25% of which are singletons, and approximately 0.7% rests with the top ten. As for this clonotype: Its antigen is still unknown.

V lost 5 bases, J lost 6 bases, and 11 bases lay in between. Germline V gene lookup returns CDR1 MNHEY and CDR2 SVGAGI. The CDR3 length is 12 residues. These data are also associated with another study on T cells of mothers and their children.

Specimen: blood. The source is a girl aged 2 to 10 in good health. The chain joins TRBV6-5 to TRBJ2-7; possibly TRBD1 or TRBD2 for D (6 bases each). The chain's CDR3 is CASSQRGAEQYF. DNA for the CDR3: TGTGCCAGCAGTCAAAGGGGGGCCGAGCAGTACTTC.